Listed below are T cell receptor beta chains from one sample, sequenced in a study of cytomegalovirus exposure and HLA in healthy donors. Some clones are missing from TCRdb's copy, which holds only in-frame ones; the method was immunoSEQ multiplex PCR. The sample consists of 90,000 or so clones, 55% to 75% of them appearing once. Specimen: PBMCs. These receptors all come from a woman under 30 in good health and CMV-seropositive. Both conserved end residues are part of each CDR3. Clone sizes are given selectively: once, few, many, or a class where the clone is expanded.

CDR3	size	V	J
CASSFDRGLVTQYF	NA	TRBV27	TRBJ2-5
CASSLSSGPYSNQPQHF	NA	TRBV5-1	TRBJ1-5
CASSLPAGGDTDTQYF	NA	TRBV5-5	TRBJ2-3
CASGLGGGTDTQYF	once	TRBV12-5	TRBJ2-3
CASSRLGQAFENEQFF	NA	TRBV4-1	TRBJ2-1
CASSSTGGGYEQYF	once	TRBV7-9	TRBJ2-7
CASSLGSSPGEQYF	NA	TRBV27	NA
CASSYHYEQYF	NA	TRBV6-6	TRBJ2-7
CASSRRTSGRQYTQYF	once	TRBV6-6	TRBJ2-3
CAWSVRNLIAQPQHF	few	TRBV30	TRBJ1-5
CASSQGESSYEQYF	NA	TRBV4-2	NA
CASSATGGRSYEQYF	NA	TRBV9	TRBJ2-7
CASSPGGSYYGYTF	NA	TRBV4-1	TRBJ1-2
CASSEALAGGPSETQYF	few	TRBV2	TRBJ2-5
CASTAGVGSGANVLTF	NA	TRBV7-2	TRBJ2-6
CASSQGRGYNEQFF	few	TRBV7-2	TRBJ2-1
CAWRREGAIAEAFF	medium-sized	TRBV30	TRBJ1-1
CASSQDHSGGLYEQYF	few	TRBV4-3	TRBJ2-7
CASSTMGGAGHEQYF	NA	TRBV6-1	NA
CASSFGGMTTEAFF	NA	TRBV27	TRBJ1-1
CASSQTDSHNSPLHF	NA	TRBV14	TRBJ1-6
CASSLGSGVSETQYF	NA	TRBV5-6	TRBJ2-5
CAWSRTAWGNYGYTF	NA	TRBV30	TRBJ1-2
CASSLGTGHTDTQYF	few	TRBV5-1	TRBJ2-3
CASSPRGGPATNEKLFF	NA	TRBV18	TRBJ1-4
CASSTPGLAKNIQYF	NA	TRBV28	TRBJ2-4
CASSPGATAGDTQYF	NA	TRBV5-1	TRBJ2-3
CASSASRGLADTYEQFF	few	TRBV9	TRBJ2-1
CASRWGDLVDSPLHF	NA	TRBV6-1	TRBJ1-6
CASSSSTEEAQHF	NA	TRBV27	TRBJ1-5
CASSPGAGELFF	NA	TRBV7-3	TRBJ2-2